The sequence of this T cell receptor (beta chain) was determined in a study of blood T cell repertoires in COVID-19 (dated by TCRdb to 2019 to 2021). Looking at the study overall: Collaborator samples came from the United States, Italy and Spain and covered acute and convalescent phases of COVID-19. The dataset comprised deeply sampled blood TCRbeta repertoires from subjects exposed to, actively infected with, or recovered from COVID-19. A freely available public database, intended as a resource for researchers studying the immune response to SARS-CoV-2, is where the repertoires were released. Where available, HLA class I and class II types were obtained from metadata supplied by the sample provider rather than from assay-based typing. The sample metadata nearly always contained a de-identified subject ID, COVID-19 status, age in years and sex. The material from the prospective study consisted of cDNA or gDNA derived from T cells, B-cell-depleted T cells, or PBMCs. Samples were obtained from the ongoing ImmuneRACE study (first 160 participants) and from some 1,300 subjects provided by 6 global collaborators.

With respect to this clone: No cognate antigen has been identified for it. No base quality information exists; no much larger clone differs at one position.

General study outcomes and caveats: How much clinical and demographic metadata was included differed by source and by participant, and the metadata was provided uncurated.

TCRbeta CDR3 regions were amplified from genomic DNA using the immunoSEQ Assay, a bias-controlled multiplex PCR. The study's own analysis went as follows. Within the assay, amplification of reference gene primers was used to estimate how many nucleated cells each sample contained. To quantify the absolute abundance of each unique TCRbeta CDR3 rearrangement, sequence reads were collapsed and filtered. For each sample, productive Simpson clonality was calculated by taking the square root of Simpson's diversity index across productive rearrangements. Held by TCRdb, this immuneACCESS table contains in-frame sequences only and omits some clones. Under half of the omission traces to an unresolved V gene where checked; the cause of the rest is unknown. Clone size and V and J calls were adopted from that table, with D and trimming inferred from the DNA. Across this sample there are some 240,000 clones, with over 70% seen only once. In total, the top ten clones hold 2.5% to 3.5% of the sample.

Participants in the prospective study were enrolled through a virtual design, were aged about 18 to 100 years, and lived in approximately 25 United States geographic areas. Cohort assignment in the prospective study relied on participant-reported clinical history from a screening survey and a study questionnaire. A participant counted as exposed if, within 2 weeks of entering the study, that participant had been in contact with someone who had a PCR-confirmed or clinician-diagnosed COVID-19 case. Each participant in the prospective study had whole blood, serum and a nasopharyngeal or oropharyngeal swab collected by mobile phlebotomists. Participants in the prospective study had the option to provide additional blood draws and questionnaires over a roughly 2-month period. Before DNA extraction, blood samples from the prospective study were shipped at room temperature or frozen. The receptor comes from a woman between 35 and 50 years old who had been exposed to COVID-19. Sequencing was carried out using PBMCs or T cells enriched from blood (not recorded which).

The CDR3 protein is CASSGTVNTEAFF. The nucleotides read TGTGCCAGCAGTGGGACAGTTAACACTGAAGCTTTCTTT. The sequence is built from TRBV25-1 and TRBJ1-1; a weak D assignment points to TRBD1 (6 bases agree). The germline V gene provides CDR1 MGHDK and CDR2 SYGVNS. The junction shows trimming of 4 bases on V and 2 bases on J, plus 8 bases between the germline ends. The CDR3 goes from the cysteine to the phenylalanine over 13 residues. The sequence is cut down to CDR3 DNA, 39 bases in frame from base 1.